Shown below are 26 T cell receptor beta chains from a single sample sequenced in a study of shared clonotypes between healthy human individuals. Assay used: immunoSEQ multiplex PCR; TCRdb lists only in-frame clones, some missing. The table shows about 1 million clones, with 75% to 80% occurring only once. The sequencing input was memory CD4+ T cells from PBMCs. Subset specified: CD45RA-negative fraction. These receptors originate from a man aged 18 to 29 in good health. Some clones in this sample may be carry-over from other donors' samples.

The rearrangement uses TRBV27 and TRBJ1-1; TRBD1 might be the D (5 bases). Germline assignment: CDR1 MNHEY and CDR2 SMNVEV (reference sequence). The V end was cut by 7 bases, the J end by 1 base, with 16 bases between. This CDR3 comprises 15 residues. CDR3 amino acids: CASILRGGTNTEAFF. The DNA of the CDR3 is TGTGCCAGCATCCTGCGGGGGGGGACGAACACTGAAGCTTTCTTT.

This clone appeared a single time. The chain recombines TRBV21-1 with TRBJ1-1. TRBV21-1 is a known pseudogene. The length of the CDR3 is 15 residues. DNA for the CDR3: TGTGCCAGCAGCAAAGTTAGGGAGGTGAACACTGAAGCTTTCTTT. This sequence encodes CASSKVREVNTEAFF.

This chain links TRBV6-6 with TRBJ2-1; tentatively, D is TRBD1 (6 bases). Trimming removed 7 bases from V and 4 bases from J, with 14 bases in between. The CDR3 length is 14 residues. Germline V gene lookup returns CDR1 MNHNY and CDR2 SVGAGI (reference sequence). CDR3 bases: TGTGCCAGCAACAGGGAAGGTGATTACAATGAGCAGTTCTTC. Translation: CASNREGDYNEQFF.

The V and J genes are TRBV7-8 and TRBJ2-4, with no clear D. Trimming shortened V by 5 bases and J by 6 bases, and 11 bases separated the two germline ends. The germline V gene encodes CDR1 SGHVS and CDR2 FQNEAQ. There are 13 residues in the CDR3. The CDR3 nucleotides read TGTGCCAGCAGCACTGGACGGGTAAACATTCAGTACTTC. It encodes CASSTGRVNIQYF.

This chain uses TRBV7-9 with TRBJ1-2, with D unresolved. This CDR3 has 14 residues. Trimming shortened V by 2 bases and J by 8 bases, and 15 bases separated the two germline ends. Germline values: CDR1 SEHNR, CDR2 FQNEAQ (reference sequence). The CDR3 is CASSLFRAAPGYTF. DNA of the CDR3: TGTGCCAGCAGCTTATTTAGGGCGGCCCCGGGCTACACCTTC. Full variable domain (missing parts from reference TRBV7-9 and TRBJ1-2): DTGVSQNPRHKITKRGQNVTFRCDPISEHNRLYWYRQTLGQGPEFLTYFQNEAQLEKSRLLSDRFSAERPKGSFSTLEIQRTEQGDSAMYLCASSLFRAAPGYTFGSGTRLTVV.

The chain employs TRBV28 and TRBJ2-2, with 9 bases that match TRBD2. The germline V gene encodes CDR1 MDHEN and CDR2 SYDVKM. The trim removed 6 bases at V and 1 base at J, leaving 12 bases unmatched. This CDR3 has 18 amino acids. CDR3 nucleotides: TGTGCCAGCAGGTTCTCTGGCGGGAGGGCCGAGAACACCGGGGAGCTGTTTTTT. Protein: CASRFSGGRAENTGELFF.

V is TRBV6-6 and J is TRBJ2-7, with D possibly matching TRBD2 (5 bases). With 2 bases removed from V and 3 bases from J, the gap between germline ends came to 8 bases. The germline V gene has CDR1 MNHNY and CDR2 SVGAGI (reference sequence). This CDR3 is 13 amino acids long. The CDR3 coding sequence is TGTGCCAGCAGTTACCTGAGGGACTACGAGCAGTACTTC. Its protein product is CASSYLRDYEQYF.

This clone showed up just once. V usage is TRBV5-6 and J usage is TRBJ1-5; tentative D call: TRBD1 (5 bases). CDR1 SGHDT and CDR2 YYEEEE come from the germline V gene. The CDR3 loop spans 15 amino acids. Trimming cost V 1 base and J 3 bases, with 11 bases left between them. The CDR3 region has the DNA TGTGCCAGCAGCTTGAGTCAGGGCCCCAATCAGCCCCAGCATTTT. As protein: CASSLSQGPNQPQHF.

J is TRBJ1-5 and V is TRBV28, with D uncertain. The germline V gene has CDR1 MDHEN and CDR2 SYDVKM. The germline V and J ends were trimmed by 3 bases and 4 bases, with 13 bases remaining between them. The CDR3 is made up of 15 amino acids. The CDR3 here is CASSLTRTFNQPQHF. The CDR3 nucleotides read TGTGCCAGCAGTTTGACCCGGACCTTTAATCAGCCCCAGCATTTT. Full variable domain (rest looked up from reference TRBV28 and TRBJ1-5): DVKVTQSSRYLVKRTGEKVFLECVQDMDHENMFWYRQDPGLGLRLIYFSYDVKMKEKGDIPEGYSVSREKKERFSLILESASTNQTSMYLCASSLTRTFNQPQHFGDGTRLSIL.

The chain combines TRBV15 with TRBJ1-1, with TRBD1 matching over 8 bases. Germline trimming cut 7 bases from V and 0 bases from J; bases unmatched to any gene: 7. There are 15 residues in the CDR3. CDR1 is LNHNV and CDR2 is YYDKDF in the germline V gene (reference sequence). The CDR3 nucleotides read TGTGCCACCAATCCCTGGACAGGGTTGAACACTGAAGCTTTCTTT. This sequence encodes CATNPWTGLNTEAFF.

The V gene is TRBV27, the J gene TRBJ2-1; TRBD2 aligns across 7 bases. Germline loops: CDR1 MNHEY, CDR2 SMNVEV (reference sequence). The CDR3 is made up of 16 amino acids. V trimming: 2 bases; J trimming: 0 bases; junction bases outside the gene matches: 4. The CDR3 protein is CASSLSSGNSYNEQFF. CDR3 nucleotide sequence: TGTGCCAGCAGTTTAAGCAGCGGGAACTCCTACAATGAGCAGTTCTTC.

About this clone: With a much larger clone just one base away, this may be a read error. The identical CDR3 is also encoded by other nucleotide sequences in the sample. V and J are TRBV28 and TRBJ1-4; 8 bases are shared with TRBD1. The V gene's germline CDR1 is MDHEN and CDR2 SYDVKM. The CDR3 is 15 residues long. V gave up 2 bases and J gave up 2 bases; unmatched junction bases: 1. The CDR3: CASSLQGATNEKLFF. The CDR3 DNA sequence: TGTGCCAGCAGTTTACAGGGGGCTACTAATGAAAAACTGTTTTTT.

The CDR3 nucleotides are TGTGCCAGCAGCGGGGGGACAGGGAGGTCTTTGAAGACCCAGTACTTC. Residues: CASSGGTGRSLKTQYF. This rearrangement joins TRBV9 to TRBJ2-5; TRBD1 matches 9 bases. V shed 3 bases and J 6 bases; nucleotides not matched to a gene: 12. Germline V gene lookup returns CDR1 SGDLS and CDR2 YYNGEE. The CDR3 is made up of 16 amino acids. Based on the CDR3 plus reference TRBV9 and TRBJ2-5, the full variable domain is DSGVTQTPKHLITATGQRVTLRCSPRSGDLSVYWYQQSLDQGLQFLIQYYNGEERAKGNILERFSAQQFPDLHSELNLSSLELGDSALYFCASSGGTGRSLKTQYFGPGTRLLVL.

CDR3 DNA sequence: TGTGCCAGCAGCTTAACAGGGCTTAGCGGGGCCAACGTCCTGACTTTC. This translates into CASSLTGLSGANVLTF. V and J are TRBV5-5 and TRBJ2-6; tentative D call: TRBD1 (6 bases). V lost 2 bases and J 4 bases, leaving 13 bases between the germline ends. Germline-derived CDR1 and CDR2 are SGHKS and YYEKEE (reference sequence). This CDR3 region has 16 residues.

This clone was seen a few times. The V call is TRBV2, the J call TRBJ1-4, with a possible D match to TRBD1 (5 bases). The CDR3 runs 14 residues. The V end lost 6 bases, the J end lost 0 bases, and 8 bases lay between the germline ends. Germline CDR1 SNHLY, CDR2 FYNNEI. CDR3 coding DNA: TGTGCCAGCAGCCGGGGGGCAACTAATGAAAAACTGTTTTTT. Translating gives CASSRGATNEKLFF.

Only one count was recorded for this clone. V gene TRBV4-3 combines with J gene TRBJ2-7; D unresolved. CDR1 LGHNA and CDR2 YSLEER come from the germline V gene. The CDR3 contains 14 residues. V was cut by 0 bases and J by 7 bases, with 13 bases left in between. The CDR3 reads CASSQDRPDLEQYF. Written as DNA, the CDR3 is TGCGCCAGCAGCCAAGATCGGCCCGACTTAGAGCAGTACTTC.

The rearrangement joins TRBV2 to TRBJ2-7, with D possibly matching TRBD1 (6 bases). Looked up from germline, CDR1 is SNHLY and CDR2 is FYNNEI. Deletions cut 7 bases from V and 1 base from J, with 14 bases between. The CDR3 contains 14 residues. For the CDR3, the DNA is TGTGCCAGCATCGGCAGGGGCTCTTCCTACGAGCAGTACTTC. This codes for CASIGRGSSYEQYF.

This clone was recorded only once. The CDR3 bases are TGTGCCTGGAGTCCAGGGGACAGGTACACTGAAGCTTTCTTT. Translated, it gives CAWSPGDRYTEAFF. This chain uses TRBV30 with TRBJ1-1, with TRBD1 matching over 8 bases. V gave up 2 bases and J gave up 3 bases; unmatched junction bases: 5. The CDR3 sequence is 14 residues long. Germline CDR1 GTSNPN, CDR2 SVGIG (reference sequence).

The gene calls are TRBV29-1 and TRBJ1-1; D is unresolved. The CDR3 extends over 15 amino acids. The germline gives CDR1 SQVTM, CDR2 ANQGSEA. Trimming removed 7 bases at V and 8 bases at J, with 26 bases between. The CDR3 loop is CSAGSVLGSGAEAFF. CDR3 in DNA: TGCAGCGCCGGAAGCGTTCTGGGATCAGGAGCCGAAGCTTTCTTT.

This clone appeared a few times. The chain employs TRBV7-9 and TRBJ1-1; 9 bases fit TRBD1. The CDR3 is 14 residues long. The germline V gene has CDR1 SEHNR and CDR2 FQNEAQ (reference sequence). J gave up 1 base and V 5 bases, and 2 bases lay outside the gene matches. CDR3 residues: CASSGQGKNTEAFF. DNA for the CDR3: TGTGCCAGCAGCGGACAGGGGAAGAACACTGAAGCTTTCTTT.

The rearrangement joins TRBV7-2 to TRBJ2-7; 15 positions agree with TRBD2. The V gene's germline CDR1 is SGHTA and CDR2 FQGNSA. V lost 4 bases and J lost 4; bases outside the gene matches: 14. This CDR3 has 19 amino acids. In nucleotides, the CDR3 is TGTGCCAGCAGCTCCAAAGGGGGACTAGCGGGAGGAGTTCCGTACGAGCAGTACTTC. Translation: CASSSKGGLAGGVPYEQYF.

The rearrangement joins TRBV7-9 to TRBJ2-7, with D unresolved. Germline CDR1 reads SEHNR; CDR2 reads FQNEAQ (reference sequence). The CDR3 covers 13 residues. The V end was cut by 5 bases, the J end by 5 bases, with 13 bases between. The CDR3: CASSRPNRNEQYF. The CDR3 nucleotides are TGTGCCAGCAGCCGACCGAACCGAAACGAGCAGTACTTC.

The chain couples TRBV28 to TRBJ2-3, with a weak D call TRBD2 (7 bases). V was shortened by 10 bases and J by 0 bases, with 17 bases between the two germline ends. Germline assignment: CDR1 MDHEN and CDR2 SYDVKM. CDR3 length equals 15 residues. The CDR3 DNA reads as TGTGCCACCGCTAGGGGGGGCCTTAGCACAGATACGCAGTATTTT. Amino acids: CATARGGLSTDTQYF.

The chain is built from TRBV5-4 and TRBJ2-7; 7 bases are a match to TRBD1. This CDR3 is built from 13 residues. J gave up 1 base and V 6 bases, and 4 bases lay outside the gene matches. CDR1 SGHNT and CDR2 YYREEE come from the germline V gene (reference sequence). The CDR3 nucleotides are TGTGCCAGCAACCCGACAGGGTCCTACGAGCAGTACTTC. Its translation: CASNPTGSYEQYF.

The chain couples TRBV5-1 to TRBJ1-6, with 10 bases fitting TRBD1. This CDR3 contains 15 residues. Trimming at V came to 5 bases and at J to 6 bases, leaving 5 bases not matched to a gene. CDR1 SGHRS and CDR2 YFSETQ come from the germline V gene. CDR3 residues: CASSTGQGGNSPLHF. In nucleotides, the CDR3 is TGCGCCAGCAGTACCGGACAGGGGGGTAATTCACCCCTCCACTTT.

This chain connects TRBV7-2 to TRBJ2-1; D may be TRBD1 (5 bases). The CDR3 spans 14 residues. V lost 5 bases to trimming and J lost 7 bases, with 15 bases between them. Germline CDR1 and CDR2: SGHTA and FQGNSA. This CDR3 reads CASSQWTRLNEQFF. In DNA, the CDR3 is TGTGCCAGCAGCCAATGGACAAGATTGAATGAGCAGTTCTTC.